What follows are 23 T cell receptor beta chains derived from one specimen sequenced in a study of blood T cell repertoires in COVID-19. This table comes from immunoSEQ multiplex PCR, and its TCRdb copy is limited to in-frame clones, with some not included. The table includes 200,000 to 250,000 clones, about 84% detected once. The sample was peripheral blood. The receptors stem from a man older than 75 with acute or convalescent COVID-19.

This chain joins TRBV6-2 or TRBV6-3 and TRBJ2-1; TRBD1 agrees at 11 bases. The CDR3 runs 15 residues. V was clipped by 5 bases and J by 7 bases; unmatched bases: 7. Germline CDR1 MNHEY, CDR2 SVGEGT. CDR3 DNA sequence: TGTGCCAGCAGTCACGGGACAGGGGGTCTGAATGAGCAGTTCTTC. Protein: CASSHGTGGLNEQFF.

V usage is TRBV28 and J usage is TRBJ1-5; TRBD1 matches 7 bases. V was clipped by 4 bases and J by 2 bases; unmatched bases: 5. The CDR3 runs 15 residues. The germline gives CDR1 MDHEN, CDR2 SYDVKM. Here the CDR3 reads CASSYRGGGNQPQHF. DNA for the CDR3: TGTGCCAGCAGTTACAGGGGAGGAGGCAATCAGCCCCAGCATTTT.

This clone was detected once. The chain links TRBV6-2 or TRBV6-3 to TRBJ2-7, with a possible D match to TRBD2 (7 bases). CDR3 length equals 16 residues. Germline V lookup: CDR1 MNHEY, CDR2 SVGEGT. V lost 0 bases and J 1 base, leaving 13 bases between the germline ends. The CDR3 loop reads CASSYSTGGASYEQYF. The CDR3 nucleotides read TGTGCCAGCAGTTACTCGACGGGGGGCGCATCCTACGAGCAGTACTTC.

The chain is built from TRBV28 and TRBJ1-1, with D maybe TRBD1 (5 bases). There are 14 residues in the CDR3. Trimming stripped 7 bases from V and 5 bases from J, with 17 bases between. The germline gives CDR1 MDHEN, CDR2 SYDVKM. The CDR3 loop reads CASTQAGEATEAFF. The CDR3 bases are TGTGCCAGCACCCAGGCGGGGGAGGCGACTGAAGCTTTCTTT.

The CDR3 DNA sequence: TGTGCCAGCTCCGGGACAGGGGGTATCTATGGCTACACCTTC. Its translation is CASSGTGGIYGYTF. V usage is TRBV6-5 and J usage is TRBJ1-2; 11 bases map to TRBD1. This CDR3 has 14 amino acids. V was clipped by 8 bases and J by 4 bases; unmatched bases: 6. The V gene's germline CDR1 is MNHEY and CDR2 SVGAGI.

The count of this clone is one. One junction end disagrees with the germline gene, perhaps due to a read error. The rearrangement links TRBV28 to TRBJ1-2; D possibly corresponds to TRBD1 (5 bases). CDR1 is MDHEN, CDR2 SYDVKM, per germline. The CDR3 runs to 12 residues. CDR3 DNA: TGTGCCAGCAGCCTTAAATCCGTTGACAGAAGCTTC. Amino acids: CASSLKSVDRSF.

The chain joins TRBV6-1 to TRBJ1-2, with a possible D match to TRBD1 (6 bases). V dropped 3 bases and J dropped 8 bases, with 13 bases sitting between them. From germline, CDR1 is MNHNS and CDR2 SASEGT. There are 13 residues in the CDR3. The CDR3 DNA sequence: TGTGCCAGCAGTGATGATAACAGGGAGGGCTACACCTTC. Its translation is CASSDDNREGYTF.

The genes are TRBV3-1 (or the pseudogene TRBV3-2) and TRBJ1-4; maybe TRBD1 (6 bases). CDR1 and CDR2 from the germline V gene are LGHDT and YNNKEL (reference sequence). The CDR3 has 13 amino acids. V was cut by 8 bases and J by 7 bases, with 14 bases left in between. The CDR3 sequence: CASGGGRGEKLFF. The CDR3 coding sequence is TGTGCCAGCGGCGGGGGGCGGGGTGAAAAACTGTTTTTT.

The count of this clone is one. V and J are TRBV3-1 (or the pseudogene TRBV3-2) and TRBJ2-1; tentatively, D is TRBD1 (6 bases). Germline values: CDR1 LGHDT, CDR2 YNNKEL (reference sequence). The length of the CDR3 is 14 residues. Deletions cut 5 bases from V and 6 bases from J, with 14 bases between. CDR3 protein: CASSYRVVGNEQFF. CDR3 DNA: TGTGCCAGCAGCTACAGGGTTGTGGGCAATGAGCAGTTCTTC.

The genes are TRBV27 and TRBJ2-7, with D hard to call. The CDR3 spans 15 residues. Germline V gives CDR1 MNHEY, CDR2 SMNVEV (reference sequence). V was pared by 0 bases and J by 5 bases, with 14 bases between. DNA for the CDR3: TGTGCCAGCAGTTTATCGAATTTAGGAGATCACGAGCAGTACTTC. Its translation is CASSLSNLGDHEQYF.

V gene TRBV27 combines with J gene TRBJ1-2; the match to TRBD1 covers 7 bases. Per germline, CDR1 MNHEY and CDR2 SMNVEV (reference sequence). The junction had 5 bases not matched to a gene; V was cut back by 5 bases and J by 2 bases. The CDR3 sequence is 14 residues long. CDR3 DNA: TGTGCCAGCAGTCATGGGACAGTGAACTATGGCTACACCTTC. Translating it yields CASSHGTVNYGYTF.

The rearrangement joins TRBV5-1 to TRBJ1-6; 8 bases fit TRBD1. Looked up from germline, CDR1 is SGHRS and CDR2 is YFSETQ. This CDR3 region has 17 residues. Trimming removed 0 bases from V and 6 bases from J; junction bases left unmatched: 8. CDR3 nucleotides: TGCGCCAGCAGCTTGGTTGGGCAGGGGGCCCTTAATTCACCCCTCCACTTT. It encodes CASSLVGQGALNSPLHF. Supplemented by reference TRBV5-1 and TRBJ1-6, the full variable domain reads KAGVTQTPRYLIKTRGQQVTLSCSPISGHRSVSWYQQTPGQGLQFLFEYFSETQRNKGNFPGRFSGRQFSNSRSEMNVSTLELGDSALYLCASSLVGQGALNSPLHFGNGTRLTVT.

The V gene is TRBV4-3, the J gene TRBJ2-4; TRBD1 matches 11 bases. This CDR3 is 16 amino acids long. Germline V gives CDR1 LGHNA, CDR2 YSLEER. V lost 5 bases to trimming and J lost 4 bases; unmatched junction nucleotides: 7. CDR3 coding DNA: TGCGCCAGCAGCGAGGGACAGGGGGGGACTAAAAACATTCAGTACTTC. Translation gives CASSEGQGGTKNIQYF.

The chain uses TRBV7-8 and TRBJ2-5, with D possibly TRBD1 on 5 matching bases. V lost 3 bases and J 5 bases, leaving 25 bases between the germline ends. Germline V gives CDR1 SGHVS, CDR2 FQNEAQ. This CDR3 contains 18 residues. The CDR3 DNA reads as TGTGCCAGCAGCTTCTACGTACCAGGGTCTTCAAGGTTGGAGACCCAGTACTTC. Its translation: CASSFYVPGSSRLETQYF.

The CDR3 spells CASSEMVGEKLFF. In nucleotides, the CDR3 is TGTGCCAGCAGTGAAATGGTCGGGGAAAAACTGTTTTTT. The V and J genes are TRBV6-1 and TRBJ1-4; no reliable D call. The CDR3 sequence is 13 residues long. V gave up 2 bases and J gave up 8 bases, with 9 bases separating them. Looked up from germline, CDR1 is MNHNS and CDR2 is SASEGT.

CDR3 region: CASSASGRVTGELFF. Written as DNA, the CDR3 is TGCGCCAGCAGCGCTTCGGGAAGGGTCACCGGGGAGCTGTTTTTT. The V gene is TRBV5-1, the J gene TRBJ2-2; D is possibly TRBD2 (5 bases). This CDR3 is 15 amino acids long. Germline V CDR1 and CDR2: SGHRS, YFSETQ. Trimming stripped 4 bases from V and 4 bases from J, with 14 bases between.

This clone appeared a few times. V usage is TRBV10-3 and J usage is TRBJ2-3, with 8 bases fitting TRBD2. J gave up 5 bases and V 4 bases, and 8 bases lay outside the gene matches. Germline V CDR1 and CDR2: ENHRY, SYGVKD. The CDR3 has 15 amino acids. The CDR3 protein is CAISAHGGAGDTQYF. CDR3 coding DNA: TGTGCCATCAGTGCGCACGGGGGGGCGGGAGATACGCAGTATTTT.

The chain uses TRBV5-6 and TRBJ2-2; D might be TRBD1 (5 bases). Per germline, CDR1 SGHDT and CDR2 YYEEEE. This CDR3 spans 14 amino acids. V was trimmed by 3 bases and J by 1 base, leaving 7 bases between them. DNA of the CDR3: TGTGCCAGCAGCTGGGGCAAGAACACCGGGGAGCTGTTTTTT. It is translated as CASSWGKNTGELFF.

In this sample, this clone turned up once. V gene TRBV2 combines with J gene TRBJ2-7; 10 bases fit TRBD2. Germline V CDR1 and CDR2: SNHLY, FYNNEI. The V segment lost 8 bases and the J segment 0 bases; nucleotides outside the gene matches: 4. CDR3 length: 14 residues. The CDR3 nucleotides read TGTGCCAGCCGAACTAGCGGGGCCTCCTACGAGCAGTACTTC. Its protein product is CASRTSGASYEQYF.

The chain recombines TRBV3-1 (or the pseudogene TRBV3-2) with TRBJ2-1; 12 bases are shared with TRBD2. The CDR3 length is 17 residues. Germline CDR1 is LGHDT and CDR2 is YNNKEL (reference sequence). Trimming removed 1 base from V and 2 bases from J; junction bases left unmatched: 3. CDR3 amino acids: CASSQARLAGAYNEQFF. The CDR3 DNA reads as TGTGCCAGCAGCCAAGCCCGACTAGCGGGAGCCTACAATGAGCAGTTCTTC.

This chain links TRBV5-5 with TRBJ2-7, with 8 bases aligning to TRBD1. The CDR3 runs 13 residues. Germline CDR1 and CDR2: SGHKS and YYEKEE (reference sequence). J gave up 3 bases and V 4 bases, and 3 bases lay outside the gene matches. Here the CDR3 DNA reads TGTGCCAGCAGCCCGGACAGGGTCTACGAGCAGTACTTC. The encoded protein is CASSPDRVYEQYF.

Here the CDR3 reads CASSLLGGPGNQPQHF. CDR3 coding DNA: TGTGCCAGCAGCTTATTGGGGGGGCCGGGCAATCAGCCCCAGCATTTT. The chain joins TRBV7-2 to TRBJ1-5; maybe TRBD1 (6 bases). The CDR3 contains 16 residues. Trimming removed 2 bases at V and 2 bases at J, with 13 bases between. Per the germline V gene, CDR1 is SGHTA and CDR2 is FQGNSA.

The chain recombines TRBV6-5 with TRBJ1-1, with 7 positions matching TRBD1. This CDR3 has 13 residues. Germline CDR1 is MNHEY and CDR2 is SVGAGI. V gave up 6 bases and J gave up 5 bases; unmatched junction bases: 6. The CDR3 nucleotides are TGTGCCAGCAGAAAGGAGGGGGCTACTGAAGCTTTCTTT. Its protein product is CASRKEGATEAFF.